This is a list of T cell receptor beta chains from one sample in a study of blood T cells in healthy people across ages. TCRdb re-derived calls from the 5' RACE reads in MiXCR, one entry per CDR3 protein. The repertoire holds some 940,000 distinct CDR3 sequences, almost 30% seen once, with around 9.6% in the top ten. These same data were also listed under a study on T cells of mothers and their children.

The sample comprised blood. The receptors come from a woman aged 35 to 49 in good health. Both conserved end residues are part of each CDR3. The D gene is left open where the match is weak. Only some rows state a clone size, as once, few, many or a class for expanded clones.

J gene,D gene,clone size,CDR3 length,V gene,CDR3 DNA,CDR3 protein
TRBJ2-7,-,-,14,TRBV4-1,TGCGCCAGCGCCATGGGGTCCGACTCCTACGAGCAGTACTTC,CASAMGSDSYEQYF
TRBJ1-2,-,-,13,TRBV28,TGTGCCAGCAGGGTAGGGACGAACGGCGGCTACACCTTC,CASRVGTNGGYTF
TRBJ2-7,-,few,16,TRBV28,TGTGCCAGCTCCGTTCATCAGGGGAAGAGCTCCTACGAGCAGTACTTC,CASSVHQGKSSYEQYF
TRBJ1-2,-,-,12,TRBV28,TGTGCCAGCAGGCCAGGAGCCTATGGCTACACCTTC,CASRPGAYGYTF
TRBJ1-1,TRBD1,-,14,TRBV12-3/TRBV12-4,TGTGCCAGCAGTCGAGGACAGGGGGCGGGTGAAGCTTTCTTT,CASSRGQGAGEAFF
TRBJ2-6,-,-,18,TRBV5-1,TGCGCCAGCAGCTCACCGAGGGATTCCGGGAATGGGGCCAACGTCCTGACTTTC,CASSSPRDSGNGANVLTF
TRBJ1-4,-,-,14,TRBV20-1,TGCAGTGCAGGGAACAGGGAGGGGAATGAAAAACTGTTTTTT,CSAGNREGNEKLFF
TRBJ2-1,TRBD2,few,19,TRBV7-2,TGTGCCAGCAGCTCGTGGCTAGCGGGCCATCCGCCATATTACAATGAGCAGTTCTTC,CASSSWLAGHPPYYNEQFF
TRBJ2-1,TRBD2,-,15,TRBV29-1,TGCAGCGTTGATGATTTTGGGACTACGGGCAATGAGCAGTTCTTC,CSVDDFGTTGNEQFF
TRBJ2-7,-,many,16,TRBV20-1,TGCAGTGCTCCCGCTTCCGGGACAAGGGGGACCTACGAGCAGTACTTC,CSAPASGTRGTYEQYF
TRBJ2-7,TRBD1,-,14,TRBV27,TGTGCCAGCAGTACGGGATACAGGGGGGACGAGCAGTACTTC,CASSTGYRGDEQYF
TRBJ1-1,-,-,14,TRBV6-2/TRBV6-3,TGTGCCAGCAGCTACGGGCGGATGAACACTGAAGCTTTCTTT,CASSYGRMNTEAFF
TRBJ2-4,-,-,20,TRBV11-3,TGTGCCAGCAGCTTAACTGGGACTTTCCTTAAGGGGGGGGCCAAAAACATTCAGTACTTC,CASSLTGTFLKGGAKNIQYF
TRBJ1-5,TRBD1,-,16,TRBV28,TGTGCCACAACGGCAGGGGGAACACTTAGCAATCAGCCCCAGCATTTT,CATTAGGTLSNQPQHF
TRBJ1-1,-,-,16,TRBV20-1,TGCAGTGCTAGGGGGCAGAAGAGAAAAATGAACACTGAAGCTTTCTTT,CSARGQKRKMNTEAFF
TRBJ1-6,-,-,16,TRBV6-2/TRBV6-3,TGTGCCAGCAGTTTATCCATCGGGACGTTTAATTCACCCCTCCACTTT,CASSLSIGTFNSPLHF
TRBJ2-1,-,-,14,TRBV7-9,TGTGCCAGCGGCCCCGGGGCTACCTACAATGAGCAGTTCTTC,CASGPGATYNEQFF
TRBJ2-5,TRBD2,-,16,TRBV4-3,TGCGCCAGCAGCCAAGACGGTGGGGGGGGTCAAGAGACCCAGTACTTC,CASSQDGGGGQETQYF
TRBJ2-5,TRBD1,-,13,TRBV10-3,TGTGCCATCAGTGGGGGACAGGGCGAGACCCAGTACTTC,CAISGGQGETQYF
TRBJ2-1,TRBD1,-,14,TRBV29-1,TGCAGCACTCAACAGGGGATGACCTACAATGAGCAGTTCTTC,CSTQQGMTYNEQFF
TRBJ2-3,-,-,13,TRBV20-1,TGCAGTGCTAACCGGCAGGGAGTAGATACGCAGTATTTT,CSANRQGVDTQYF
TRBJ2-7,-,-,15,TRBV4-1,TGCGCCAGCAGCCAAGCAGCGACGGGATCCTACGAGCAGTACTTC,CASSQAATGSYEQYF
TRBJ2-6,-,many,14,TRBV5-1,TGCGCCAGCAGCCCGCCGTCGGGGTCCAACGTCCTGACTTTC,CASSPPSGSNVLTF
TRBJ2-7,TRBD2,-,16,TRBV3-1,TGTGCCAGCAGCCGGAACCTAGCGGGGGGTTCCTACGAGCAGTACTTC,CASSRNLAGGSYEQYF
TRBJ2-3,-,-,15,TRBV14,TGTGCCAGCAGCCAAGACAGGGGATACACAGATACGCAGTATTTT,CASSQDRGYTDTQYF
TRBJ1-2,-,few,10,TRBV20-1,TGCAGTGCCTGGGATTATGGCTACACCTTC,CSAWDYGYTF
TRBJ2-3,TRBD2,-,17,TRBV7-2,TGTGCCAGCAGCACACTACGGACTAGCGGGCGGGCAGATACGCAGTATTTT,CASSTLRTSGRADTQYF
TRBJ2-3,-,-,16,TRBV5-4,TGTGCCAGCACAACATCCGGGGGAAAAGTCGGAGATACGCAGTATTTT,CASTTSGGKVGDTQYF
TRBJ2-7,TRBD1,-,14,TRBV12-3/TRBV12-4,TGTGCCAGCAGTTTAGCCCAACAGGGGAACGAGCAGTACTTC,CASSLAQQGNEQYF
TRBJ2-1,-,few,13,TRBV7-2,TGTGCCAGCAGTCCCGGGCCCCCCTGGGAGCAGTTCTTC,CASSPGPPWEQFF
TRBJ2-5,TRBD2,few,17,TRBV7-2,TGTGCCAGCAGCTTCTGGACTAGCGGGGGGACGCAAGAGACCCAGTACTTC,CASSFWTSGGTQETQYF
TRBJ1-1,TRBD1,few,14,TRBV6-1,TGTGCCAGCAGAATGGGAACAGGGGGTACTGAAGCTTTCTTT,CASRMGTGGTEAFF
TRBJ1-2,-,-,14,TRBV7-8,TGTGCCAGCAGCTTAGAATTGCACCCGTATGGCTACACCTTC,CASSLELHPYGYTF
TRBJ1-2,-,once,16,TRBV7-2,TGTGCCAGCAGCTTATCCCTGGGGCCCTTTAACTATGGCTACACCTTC,CASSLSLGPFNYGYTF
TRBJ1-6,-,few,16,TRBV7-2,TGTGCCAGCAGTTCGCGGGGCACTCCAGGACTTTCACCCCTCCACTTT,CASSSRGTPGLSPLHF
TRBJ2-3,-,few,15,TRBV27,TGTGCCAGCAGTGTCCGGGACCCTCGCACAGATACGCAGTATTTT,CASSVRDPRTDTQYF
TRBJ2-1,TRBD1,many,12,TRBV5-5,TGTGCCAGCAGCTGGGACAGCAATGAGCAGTTCTTC,CASSWDSNEQFF
TRBJ1-5,-,-,14,TRBV5-1,TGCGCCAGCAGCTTGGGAGGGTCGGATCAGCCCCAGCATTTT,CASSLGGSDQPQHF
TRBJ1-1,-,-,12,TRBV18,TGTGCCAGCTCACCCGGGATCCCCGAAGCTTTCTTT,CASSPGIPEAFF
TRBJ2-3,TRBD1,-,15,TRBV7-9,TGTGCCAGCAGCAGAACCGGGACAGAGATTGATACGCAGTATTTT,CASSRTGTEIDTQYF
TRBJ1-1,-,many,11,TRBV29-1,TGCAGCGGAATTTTGAACACTGAAGCTTTCTTT,CSGILNTEAFF
TRBJ2-6,-,-,18,TRBV10-3,TGTGCCATCAGTGAGTCGGGCGCGGGATCGACTGGGGCCAACGTCCTGACTTTC,CAISESGAGSTGANVLTF
TRBJ1-4,TRBD1,-,15,TRBV6-5,TGTGCCCGCAGTCCCAGGGGGCGAAGGGATGAAAAACTGTTTTTT,CARSPRGRRDEKLFF
TRBJ1-1,-,-,14,TRBV18,TGTGCCAGCTCAGGGGACCTAATGAACACTGAAGCTTTCTTT,CASSGDLMNTEAFF
TRBJ2-7,-,many,12,TRBV5-1,TGCGCCAGCAGCTCGCCGTCGGACGAGCAGTACTTC,CASSSPSDEQYF
TRBJ1-1,-,few,13,TRBV15,TGTGCCACCCACCGCGGCACTAACACTGAAGCTTTCTTT,CATHRGTNTEAFF
TRBJ2-5,-,many,13,TRBV29-1,TGCAGCCCCCGGCTAGGGCCCCAAGAGACCCAGTACTTC,CSPRLGPQETQYF
TRBJ1-4,TRBD1,-,15,TRBV7-2,TGTGCCAGCAGCCCGGACAGGGAGACTAATGAAAAACTGTTTTTT,CASSPDRETNEKLFF
TRBJ1-1,-,few,14,TRBV28,TGTGCCAGCAGACGTCCGGGGGGGGGCACTGAAGCTTTCTTT,CASRRPGGGTEAFF
TRBJ2-5,-,-,13,TRBV9,TGTGCCAGCAGCCCCGGGGCTTTGGAGACCCAGTACTTC,CASSPGALETQYF